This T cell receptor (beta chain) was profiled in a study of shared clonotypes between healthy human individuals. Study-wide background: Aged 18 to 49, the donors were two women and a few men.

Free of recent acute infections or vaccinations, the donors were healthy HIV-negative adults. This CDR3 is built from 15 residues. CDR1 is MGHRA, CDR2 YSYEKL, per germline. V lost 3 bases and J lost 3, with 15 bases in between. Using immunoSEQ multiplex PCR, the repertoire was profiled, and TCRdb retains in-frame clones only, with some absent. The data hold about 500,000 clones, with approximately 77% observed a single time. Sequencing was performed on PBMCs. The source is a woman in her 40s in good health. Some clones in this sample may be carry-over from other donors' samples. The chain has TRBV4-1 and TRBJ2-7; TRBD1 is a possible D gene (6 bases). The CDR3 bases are TGCGCCAGCAGCCAGGTTCCGGGACATAACTACGAGCAGTACTTC. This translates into CASSQVPGHNYEQYF.